This TCR beta chain was recovered during a study of early T cells in non-severe SARS-CoV-2 infection. Study in general: Bulk RNA from unsorted whole blood was sequenced; chains were unpaired.

Remarks on this clonotype: What it recognizes is unknown.

Study-wide findings and caveats: VDJdb matching favored anti-spike CD8 responses, missing private and CD4 specificities.

This CDR3 contains 12 residues. V lost 4 bases and J lost 7, with 8 bases in between. Per the germline V gene, CDR1 is MNHNY and CDR2 is SVGAGI (reference sequence). Unique molecular identifiers tagged individual cDNA molecules. TCRdb reprocessed the 5' RACE reads via MiXCR and lists one record per CDR3 protein. The table has around 80,000 distinct CDR3 sequences, approximately 13% seen once. V usage is TRBV6-6 and J usage is TRBJ1-3; D may be TRBD1 (5 bases). The source material was whole blood. The sequence came from an adult who was a healthcare worker with PCR-confirmed SARS-CoV-2 infection or an uninfected control (not recorded which). In DNA, the CDR3 is TGTGCCAGCAGTTGGGGACTGAACACCATATATTTT. Residues: CASSWGLNTIYF.